The 22 T cell receptor beta chains in this list originate from one sample, sequenced in a study of beta chain features in type 1 diabetes. Study-wide points: Across all four CD4+ subsets, people with type 1 diabetes showed modestly shorter TCRB CDR3s.

Which antigens these TCRs recognize remains unknown. Expressed TCRB transcripts got sequenced, as all isolated RNA was reverse transcribed. Produced via immunoSEQ multiplex PCR; TCRdb's table is partial and in-frame only. Of around 310,000 clones listed, roughly 13% are singletons. The sequencing input was naive CD4+ T cells from blood. The receptors shown here come from a woman aged 18-29 years with type 1 diabetes.

This clone has just a few counts. The chain combines TRBV7-9 with TRBJ2-7, with 14 bases that match TRBD2. Germline loops: CDR1 SEHNR, CDR2 FQNEAQ (reference sequence). Trimming removed 4 bases from V and 3 bases from J; junction bases left unmatched: 8. The length of the CDR3 is 17 residues. This CDR3 reads CASSSGTSGGLDYEQYV. The CDR3 coding sequence is TGTGCCAGCAGCTCGGGGACTAGCGGGGGCCTTGACTACGAGCAGTACGTC.

This chain joins TRBV5-6 and TRBJ1-5; TRBD1 aligns across 8 bases. The germline CDR1 and CDR2 sequences are SGHDT and YYEEEE. V shed 4 bases, J shed 4 bases, and the junction held 4 bases outside the gene matches. The CDR3 extends over 14 amino acids. Written as DNA, the CDR3 is TGTGCCAGCAGCCTCAGGGGGCGGAATCAGCCCCAGCATTTT. Its translation is CASSLRGRNQPQHF.

This clone was counted a few times. The chain uses TRBV27 and TRBJ2-3; 7 nucleotides align to TRBD2. The CDR3 covers 15 residues. Trimming at V came to 7 bases and at J to 3 bases, leaving 10 bases not matched to a gene. Germline CDR1 and CDR2: MNHEY and SMNVEV (reference sequence). CDR3 sequence reads: CASTPWGGRTDTQYF. CDR3 DNA: TGTGCCAGCACCCCCTGGGGCGGGAGAACAGATACGCAGTATTTT.

The V gene is TRBV27, the J gene TRBJ1-5; D possibly corresponds to TRBD1 (6 bases). Germline loops: CDR1 MNHEY, CDR2 SMNVEV (reference sequence). V gave up 5 bases and J gave up 6 bases, with 17 bases separating them. CDR3 length equals 15 residues. CDR3 in DNA: TGTGCCAGCAGTACCAGGGGAGAAAGGGGTCAGCCCCAGCATTTT. It translates to CASSTRGERGQPQHF.

This clone was picked up a small number of times. DNA of the CDR3: TGCGCCAGCAGCTTGAGCGGCGCAGATACGCAGTATTTT. Its translation is CASSLSGADTQYF. The chain uses TRBV5-1 and TRBJ2-3, with TRBD2 as a possible D gene (5 bases). CDR3 size: 13 residues. The V end lost 1 base, the J end lost 4 bases, and 7 bases lay between the germline ends. Germline V CDR1 and CDR2: SGHRS, YFSETQ.

The DNA of the CDR3 is TGTGCCAGTAGTGCTGGACTAGTCGGGACGCAGTATTTT. Amino acid sequence: CASSAGLVGTQYF. The chain couples TRBV19 to TRBJ2-3, with 7 bases lining up with TRBD2. The V and J ends lost 5 bases and 9 bases, in that order; junction bases with no gene match: 8. CDR3 length: 13 amino acids. Germline CDR1 is LNHDA and CDR2 is SQIVND (reference sequence).

This clone has only a few counts. The chain recombines TRBV11-1 with TRBJ2-1; D unresolved. V was trimmed by 3 bases and J by 7 bases, leaving 16 bases between them. Germline assignment: CDR1 SGHAT and CDR2 FQDESV (reference sequence). The length of the CDR3 is 15 residues. In DNA, the CDR3 is TGTGCCAGCAGCTTGGTCTCCGGCTACGGGAATGAGCAGTTCTTC. Its translation is CASSLVSGYGNEQFF.

This clone was seen at least ten times. This chain connects TRBV7-9 to TRBJ2-1; unclear D gene. The length of the CDR3 is 12 residues. Germline V gene lookup returns CDR1 SEHNR and CDR2 FQNEAQ (reference sequence). Trimming stripped 5 bases from V and 3 bases from J, with 5 bases between. The CDR3 nucleotides read TGTGCCAGCAGCCAGATCTACAATGAGCAGTTCTTC. This encodes CASSQIYNEQFF.

V gene TRBV12-5 combines with J gene TRBJ1-2, with unresolved D. The germline gives CDR1 LGHNT, CDR2 FRNRAP. V lost 6 bases and J 4 bases, leaving 21 bases between the germline ends. The CDR3 is 16 residues long. The CDR3 nucleotides read TGTGCTAGTGGCTCCGGGTCCCCCGCCGGCGGCTATGGCTACACCTTC. It is translated as CASGSGSPAGGYGYTF. The full variable domain, completed using reference TRBV12-5 and TRBJ1-2, is DARVTQTPRHKVTEMGQEVTMRCQPILGHNTVFWYRQTMMQGLELLAYFRNRAPLDDSGMPKDRFSAEMPDATLATLKIQPSEPRDSAVYFCASGSGSPAGGYGYTFGSGTRLTVV.

The chain joins TRBV29-1 to TRBJ1-1; D is unclear. The germline gives CDR1 SQVTM, CDR2 ANQGSEA. CDR3 length: 13 residues. Trimming took off 4 bases at V and 5 bases at J, with 14 bases between the two ends. As DNA, the CDR3 is TGCAGCGTTGCGCCAGGTTCTATGACTGAAGCTTTCTTT. Amino acids: CSVAPGSMTEAFF.

This clone has just a few counts. The chain combines TRBV7-2 with TRBJ2-3; possibly TRBD2 for D (6 bases). Germline V lookup: CDR1 SGHTA, CDR2 FQGNSA. V shed 1 base and J shed 0 bases, with 14 bases lying between them. The CDR3 has 17 residues. The CDR3 loop reads CASSLGREITSTDTQYF. CDR3 DNA sequence: TGTGCCAGCAGCTTAGGACGGGAGATAACTAGCACAGATACGCAGTATTTT.

V usage is TRBV5-1 and J usage is TRBJ1-4; 7 nucleotides line up with TRBD1. V shed 7 bases and J 4 bases; nucleotides not matched to a gene: 10. Germline V gene sequence: CDR1 SGHRS, CDR2 YFSETQ. The CDR3 has 15 residues. The CDR3 DNA follows: TGCGCCAGCCGTTCTACGGGACAGAGTAATGAAAAACTGTTTTTT. As protein: CASRSTGQSNEKLFF.

This chain uses TRBV29-1 with TRBJ1-2; D not certain. Trimming pared 4 bases from V and 4 bases from J, leaving 13 bases between. The CDR3 runs 13 residues. Germline V gene lookup returns CDR1 SQVTM and CDR2 ANQGSEA. The CDR3 sequence is CSVVERRVYGYTF. The CDR3 DNA reads as TGCAGCGTTGTGGAGCGGCGAGTCTATGGCTACACCTTC. The full variable domain, completed using reference TRBV29-1 and TRBJ1-2, is SAVISQKPSRDICQRGTSLTIQCQVDSQVTMMFWYRQQPGQSLTLIATANQGSEATYESGFVIDKFPISRPNLTFSTLTVSNMSPEDSSIYLCSVVERRVYGYTFGSGTRLTVV.

In this sample, this clone turned up a few times. The rearrangement joins TRBV5-1 to TRBJ2-1; TRBD2 aligns across 8 bases. This CDR3 comprises 15 residues. V dropped 3 bases and J dropped 6; count of bases not matched to a gene: 8. The germline V gene encodes CDR1 SGHRS and CDR2 YFSETQ. CDR3 region: CASSSSGSDVNEQFF. The DNA of the CDR3 is TGCGCCAGCAGCTCAAGCGGGAGTGATGTCAATGAGCAGTTCTTC.

As DNA, the CDR3 is TGTGCCAGCAGCCCCCGAGGGGGCTATGGCTACACCTTC. This encodes CASSPRGGYGYTF. The chain recombines TRBV13 with TRBJ1-2, with D possibly being TRBD1 (6 bases). Trimming pared 5 bases from V and 4 bases from J, leaving 11 bases between. From germline, CDR1 is PRHDT and CDR2 FYEKMQ (reference sequence). This CDR3 region has 13 residues.

This clone was seen only a few times. The chain has TRBV18 and TRBJ2-7; 8 nucleotides agree with TRBD2. The length of the CDR3 is 15 residues. CDR1 is KGHSH, CDR2 LQKENI, per germline. V gave up 1 base and J gave up 6 bases; unmatched junction bases: 8. DNA for the CDR3: TGTGCCAGCTCACCACGAGCTGCGGGGACTAGCGAGCAGTACGTC. Its protein is CASSPRAAGTSEQYV.

The chain carries TRBV27 and TRBJ2-3; D may be TRBD2 (7 bases). The CDR3 sequence is 14 residues long. Germline CDR1 is MNHEY and CDR2 is SMNVEV (reference sequence). The V end was cut by 10 bases, the J end by 4 bases, with 18 bases between. CDR3 amino acids: CATGGLGIADTQYF. CDR3 DNA: TGTGCCACCGGGGGGCTTGGGATTGCAGATACGCAGTATTTT.

This clone was counted a few times. The J gene is TRBJ2-5, the V gene TRBV5-6; 7 nucleotides match TRBD2. The junction had 6 bases not matched to a gene; V was cut back by 2 bases and J by 2 bases. In germline, CDR1 is SGHDT, CDR2 YYEEEE. The CDR3 has 15 amino acids. The CDR3 reads CASSFSTGLQETQYF. The CDR3 nucleotides are TGTGCCAGCAGCTTCTCAACGGGACTACAAGAGACCCAGTACTTC.

This sequence joins TRBV27 and TRBJ2-3; 11 bases line up with TRBD2. Per the germline V gene, CDR1 is MNHEY and CDR2 is SMNVEV (reference sequence). The ends lost 10 bases at V and 6 bases at J; junction bases unmatched: 15. This CDR3 is 16 amino acids long. CDR3 nucleotide sequence: TGTGCCACCTCCGCTTTAGCGGGAGGGGTAAGGGATACGCAGTATTTT. Encoded protein: CATSALAGGVRDTQYF.

The rearrangement joins TRBV6-6 to TRBJ1-1, with unresolved D. V gave up 6 bases and J gave up 14 bases, with 13 bases separating them. The CDR3 sequence is 10 residues long. Germline CDR1 reads MNHNY; CDR2 reads SVGAGI (reference sequence). The DNA for the CDR3 is TGTGCCAGCAGCTCCTTTGCGGCGTTCTTT. Its translation is CASSSFAAFF.

The chain carries TRBV19 and TRBJ2-7; tentative D call: TRBD2 (5 bases). CDR1 and CDR2 (germline): LNHDA, SQIVND (reference sequence). The CDR3 runs 10 residues. Trimming left V 5 bases short and J 6 bases short, with 5 bases between. The CDR3 sequence is CASSGSEQYF. Here the CDR3 DNA reads TGTGCCAGTAGTGGGAGCGAGCAGTACTTC. Complete variable domain (other parts from reference TRBV19 and TRBJ2-7): DGGITQSPKYLFRKEGQNVTLSCEQNLNHDAMYWYRQDPGQGLRLIYYSQIVNDFQKGDIAEGYSVSREKKESFPLTVTSAQKNPTAFYLCASSGSEQYFGPGTRLTVT.

This clone was counted only a few times. The gene calls are TRBV7-8 and TRBJ2-2; TRBD2 matches at 13 bases. The CDR3 consists of 16 residues. Germline V lookup: CDR1 SGHVS, CDR2 FQNEAQ. The V segment lost 8 bases and the J segment 6 bases; nucleotides outside the gene matches: 9. The CDR3 DNA sequence: TGTGCCAGCTCCCGGACTAGCGGGAGCGCGCCCGGGGAGCTGTTTTTT. Amino acid sequence: CASSRTSGSAPGELFF.